Included here is one TCR beta chain sequence, with context. In the original processing: For nucleated cells, counts were estimated from reference gene primer amplification. Assay used: immunoSEQ multiplex PCR; TCRdb lists only in-frame clones, some missing. That table furnishes V, J and clone size, whereas the DNA furnished D and trimming. In the table there are 300,000 to 400,000 clones, about nine tenths of which are singletons. The data are from a study of blood T cell repertoires in COVID-19. Background on the study: Samples of COVID-19 (acute and convalescent) were obtained from the United States, Italy and Spain.

This receptor was identified in a woman aged 65 to 85 with COVID-19, enrolled during active disease. Material: peripheral blood.

The CDR3, as DNA: TGTGCCTGGAGACGACTAGGCTCCTACAATGAGCAGTTCTTC. Protein sequence: CAWRRLGSYNEQFF. J is TRBJ2-1 and V is TRBV30, with a weak D call TRBD2 (6 bases). The CDR3 runs 14 residues. With 3 bases removed from V and 0 bases from J, the gap between germline ends came to 9 bases. CDR1 is GTSNPN and CDR2 is SVGIG in the germline V gene (reference sequence).